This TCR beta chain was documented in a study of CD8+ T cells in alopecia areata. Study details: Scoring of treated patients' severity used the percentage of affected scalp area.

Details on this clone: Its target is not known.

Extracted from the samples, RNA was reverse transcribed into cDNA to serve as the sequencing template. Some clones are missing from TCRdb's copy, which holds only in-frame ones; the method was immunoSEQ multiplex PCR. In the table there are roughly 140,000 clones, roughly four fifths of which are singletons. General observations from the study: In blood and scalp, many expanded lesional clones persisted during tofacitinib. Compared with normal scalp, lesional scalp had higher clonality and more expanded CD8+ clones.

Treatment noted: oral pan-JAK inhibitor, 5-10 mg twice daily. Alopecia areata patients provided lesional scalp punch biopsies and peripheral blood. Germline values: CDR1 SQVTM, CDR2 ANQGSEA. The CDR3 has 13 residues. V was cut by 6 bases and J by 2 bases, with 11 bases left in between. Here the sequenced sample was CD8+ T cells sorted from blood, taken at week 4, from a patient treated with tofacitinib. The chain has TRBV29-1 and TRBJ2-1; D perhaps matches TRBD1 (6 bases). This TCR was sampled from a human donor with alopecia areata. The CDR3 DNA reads TGCAGCGTCTCCGGGACAACCTACAATGAGCAGTTCTTC. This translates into CSVSGTTYNEQFF.